The 21 T cell receptor beta chains below all came from one sample that was sequenced in a study of Tregs in tolerant kidney transplant recipients (dated by TCRdb to between 2018 and 2020). The library was generated by the immunoSEQ multiplex PCR assay. This immuneACCESS table, as held by TCRdb, lists in-frame sequences with V and J called but not all clones. Of the missing ones, under half trace to an unresolved V gene in checked studies; the others have no known cause. This sample gives under 50,000 clones in total; about 90% of them show up just once. In total, the top ten clones hold 0.55% to 0.85% of the sample. Sequencing was carried out using Tregs from blood. The receptors were gathered from a human donor in good health.

J is TRBJ2-7 and V is TRBV5-1, with 9 bases identical to TRBD2. The length of the CDR3 is 15 residues. J was trimmed by 3 bases and V by 1 base; bases with no gene match: 5. Germline V gives CDR1 SGHRS, CDR2 YFSETQ. The CDR3 protein is CASSLSLAGNYEQYF. CDR3 nucleotide sequence: TGCGCCAGCAGCTTGAGTCTAGCGGGAAACTACGAGCAGTACTTC.

This chain connects TRBV19 to TRBJ2-7; TRBD1 is a possible D gene (6 bases). Per germline, CDR1 LNHDA and CDR2 SQIVND (reference sequence). This CDR3 has 15 amino acids. Trimming cost V 6 bases and J 4 bases, with 19 bases left between them. CDR3 sequence (DNA): TGTGCCAGTAGCATAATTTCGGCTCAGGGGTACGAGCAGTACTTC. Residues: CASSIISAQGYEQYF.

The CDR3 coding sequence is TGTGCCAGCAGCCAGGGGCCCGGGGCTGAAGGCTACACCTTC. It specifies CASSQGPGAEGYTF. The chain recombines TRBV7-9 with TRBJ1-2, with D possibly being TRBD1 (6 bases). CDR1 is SEHNR, CDR2 FQNEAQ, per germline (reference sequence). V lost 5 bases and J lost 8, with 18 bases in between. The CDR3 spans 14 residues.

The rearrangement joins TRBV18 to TRBJ1-1, with D perhaps matching TRBD1 (5 bases). The V end was cut by 8 bases, the J end by 0 bases, with 7 bases between. Looked up from germline, CDR1 is KGHSH and CDR2 is LQKENI. The CDR3 covers 12 residues. DNA for the CDR3: TGTGCCAGCCAGACAGTGAACACTGAAGCTTTCTTT. Amino acid sequence: CASQTVNTEAFF.

The chain combines TRBV5-1 with TRBJ1-1, with 7 nucleotides matching TRBD1. Germline V gene lookup returns CDR1 SGHRS and CDR2 YFSETQ. Trimming took 0 bases from V and 4 from J; bases not matched to a gene: 3. The CDR3 is 14 residues long. The CDR3 DNA reads TGCGCCAGCAGCTTGGACAGGGGTGGCACTGAAGCTTTCTTT. Its translation: CASSLDRGGTEAFF.

The chain recombines TRBV2 with TRBJ2-1, with TRBD1 identical over 9 bases. Germline V gene data show CDR1 as SNHLY and CDR2 as FYNNEI. The CDR3 totals 17 residues. V gave up 7 bases and J gave up 5 bases; unmatched junction bases: 15. In DNA, the CDR3 is TGTGCCAGCAACGAAAGATCCGTACAGGGGGCACACAATGAGCAGTTCTTC. Translation gives CASNERSVQGAHNEQFF.

The genes are TRBV6-6 and TRBJ1-2; D is ambiguous. Germline V gene data show CDR1 as MNHNY and CDR2 as SVGAGI (reference sequence). The CDR3 has 14 residues. The V gene lost 2 bases and the J gene lost 8 bases, with 15 bases spanning the gap. CDR3 protein: CASSYGSEVGGYTF. CDR3 DNA sequence: TGTGCCAGCAGTTACGGCAGCGAGGTTGGGGGCTACACCTTC.

V usage is TRBV9 and J usage is TRBJ2-3; D call uncertain. The CDR3 is 15 amino acids. With 2 bases removed from V and 6 bases from J, the gap between germline ends came to 16 bases. Germline V gene lookup returns CDR1 SGDLS and CDR2 YYNGEE. The DNA of the CDR3 is TGTGCCAGCAGCGTTGGACCGGTGGGTGCGGATACGCAGTATTTT. This sequence encodes CASSVGPVGADTQYF.

The V gene is TRBV5-1, the J gene TRBJ2-1; D unclear. The CDR3 is 11 amino acids. Germline-derived CDR1 and CDR2 are SGHRS and YFSETQ. Deletions cut 3 bases from V and 10 bases from J, with 8 bases between. The CDR3 coding sequence is TGCGCCAGCAGCTCGACCTCCGAGCAGTTCTTC. Protein sequence: CASSSTSEQFF.

This clone showed up just once. The rearrangement joins TRBV11-2 to TRBJ2-5, with TRBD2 matching 7 bases. The J segment lost 2 bases and the V segment lost 1 base, leaving 10 bases of the junction unmatched. Germline CDR1 reads SGHAT; CDR2 reads FQNNGV. The CDR3 has 17 amino acids. The CDR3 spells CASSLGETSHSQETQYF. The CDR3 nucleotides read TGTGCCAGCAGCTTAGGGGAGACTAGCCACTCACAAGAGACCCAGTACTTC. The variable domain in full, with the rest retrieved from reference TRBV11-2 and TRBJ2-5, is EAGVAQSPRYKIIEKRQSVAFWCNPISGHATLYWYQQILGQGPKLLIQFQNNGVVDDSQLPKDRFSAERLKGVDSTLKIQPAKLEDSAVYLCASSLGETSHSQETQYFGPGTRLLVL.

The chain's CDR3 is CASAPQVSYEQYF. CDR3 in DNA: TGTGCCAGTGCGCCACAGGTATCCTACGAGCAGTACTTC. The rearrangement uses TRBV19 and TRBJ2-7, with a weak D call TRBD1 (5 bases). The CDR3 has 13 residues. Trimming pared 8 bases from V and 1 base from J, leaving 12 bases between. The germline gives CDR1 LNHDA, CDR2 SQIVND (reference sequence).

The gene calls are TRBV10-2 and TRBJ2-5; D perhaps matches TRBD2 (6 bases). Near its end, the DNA agrees better with TRBJ2-7, so the J call may be wrong. The germline V gene has CDR1 WSHSY and CDR2 SAAADI. The CDR3 runs to 14 residues. The CDR3 sequence: CASGPVGGGSEQYF. CDR3 nucleotide sequence: TGCGCCAGCGGGCCGGTCGGAGGAGGGAGCGAGCAGTACTTC.

This chain joins TRBV5-1 and TRBJ2-5; no definite D call. Germline loops: CDR1 SGHRS, CDR2 YFSETQ. Deletions cut 0 bases from V and 3 bases from J, with 6 bases between. The CDR3 is 13 residues long. The CDR3 loop reads CASSLAAEETQYF. CDR3 DNA sequence: TGCGCCAGCAGCTTGGCGGCAGAAGAGACCCAGTACTTC.

V and J are TRBV27 and TRBJ1-1; 8 bases line up with TRBD1. The germline CDR1 and CDR2 sequences are MNHEY and SMNVEV (reference sequence). J gave up 3 bases and V 2 bases, and 2 bases lay outside the gene matches. The CDR3 has 14 residues. The CDR3 DNA sequence: TGTGCCAGCAGTTTACAGGGGGCGGACACTGAAGCTTTCTTT. Translating gives CASSLQGADTEAFF.

This clone appeared a single time. J is TRBJ1-4 and V is TRBV6-1; 7 nucleotides agree with TRBD1. The CDR3 runs 12 residues. From germline, CDR1 is MNHNS and CDR2 SASEGT. Trimming at V came to 6 bases and at J to 11 bases, leaving 6 bases not matched to a gene. CDR3 residues: CASRDRVGKLFF. Here the CDR3 DNA reads TGTGCCAGCAGAGACAGGGTAGGGAAACTGTTTTTT.

The chain uses TRBV6-5 and TRBJ1-2; D gene ambiguous. Germline V gives CDR1 MNHEY, CDR2 SVGAGI. CDR3 length: 10 amino acids. Trimming left V 8 bases short and J 4 bases short, with 5 bases between. The CDR3 nucleotides read TGTGCCAGCTGGTCCTATGGCTACACCTTC. The encoded protein is CASWSYGYTF.

This chain connects TRBV27 to TRBJ2-3, with TRBD2 identical over 7 bases. V lost 4 bases, J lost 4 bases, and 5 bases stayed unmatched. The germline V gene has CDR1 MNHEY and CDR2 SMNVEV (reference sequence). The CDR3 consists of 14 residues. CDR3 sequence (DNA): TGTGCCAGCAGTTCGAGCGGGGTAGCAGATACGCAGTATTTT. It translates to CASSSSGVADTQYF.

The V and J genes are TRBV6-6 and TRBJ2-1, with 9 bases identical to TRBD1. Germline V lookup: CDR1 MNHNY, CDR2 SVGAGI (reference sequence). V trimming: 6 bases; J trimming: 4 bases; junction bases outside the gene matches: 4. The CDR3 loop spans 14 amino acids. Here the CDR3 reads CASSRQGGYNEQFF. In nucleotides, the CDR3 is TGTGCCAGCAGCCGACAGGGGGGATACAATGAGCAGTTCTTC.

For the CDR3, the DNA is TGTGCCAGCAGCTCCAGGGGTTCCTACGAGCAGTACTTC. Translating gives CASSSRGSYEQYF. The chain is built from TRBV7-2 and TRBJ2-7; a weak D match, TRBD1 (6 bases). CDR3 length: 13 amino acids. V lost 4 bases and J lost 1, with 8 bases in between. CDR1 SGHTA and CDR2 FQGNSA come from the germline V gene.

This chain uses TRBV29-1 with TRBJ1-2, with TRBD1 identical over 7 bases. Trimming took 4 bases from V and 5 from J; bases not matched to a gene: 13. Germline V lookup: CDR1 SQVTM, CDR2 ANQGSEA. The CDR3 is made up of 15 amino acids. The CDR3 nucleotides read TGCAGCGTTGTATCGCAGGGGAACAGGGGTTATGGCTACACCTTC. Translating gives CSVVSQGNRGYGYTF.

Only a few counts were recorded for this clone. V and J are TRBV21-1 and TRBJ2-5; the D call TRBD1 from the table was never checked on the DNA. TRBV21-1 is shown as a pseudogene. The CDR3 is 16 residues long. The CDR3 spells CASSNQPSREEETQYF. Here the CDR3 DNA reads TGTGCCAGCAGCAATCAGCCGTCCAGGGAAGAAGAGACCCAGTACTTC.